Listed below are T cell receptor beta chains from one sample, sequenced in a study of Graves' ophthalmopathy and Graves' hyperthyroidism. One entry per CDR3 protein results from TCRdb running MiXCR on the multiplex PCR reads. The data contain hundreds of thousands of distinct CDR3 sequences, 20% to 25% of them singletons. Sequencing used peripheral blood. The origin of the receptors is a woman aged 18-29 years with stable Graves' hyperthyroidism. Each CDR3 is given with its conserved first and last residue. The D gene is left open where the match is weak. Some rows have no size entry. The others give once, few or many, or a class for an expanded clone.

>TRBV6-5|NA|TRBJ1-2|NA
TGTGCCAGCAGTTACGGAGTGGGGACGGGAGGTTACACCTTC
CASSYGVGTGGYTF
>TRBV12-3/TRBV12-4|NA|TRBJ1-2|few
TGTGCCAGCAGTTTACAAGGAATCATCTATGGCTACACCTTC
CASSLQGIIYGYTF
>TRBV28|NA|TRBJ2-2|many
TGTGCCAGCAGCCCCCCCAGCAACACCGGGGAGCTGTTTTTT
CASSPPSNTGELFF
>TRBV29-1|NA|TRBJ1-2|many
TGCAGCGTGGGAGGGGGAGAAGGCTACACCTTC
CSVGGGEGYTF
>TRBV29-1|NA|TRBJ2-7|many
TGCAGCGTTGAATTAGCGGAGGCTAGCAAGCAGTACTTC
CSVELAEASKQYF
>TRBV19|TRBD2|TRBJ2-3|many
TGTGCCAGTAGTATAGCGGGAGGTGTGGGAGATACGCAGTATTTT
CASSIAGGVGDTQYF
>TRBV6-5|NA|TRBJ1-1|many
TGTGCCAGCAGTTACTCGCGAAGGGTGGGCACTGAAGCTTTCTTT
CASSYSRRVGTEAFF
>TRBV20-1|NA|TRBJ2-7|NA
TGCAGTGCTAGTCAGGATTACTACGAGCAGTACTTC
CSASQDYYEQYF
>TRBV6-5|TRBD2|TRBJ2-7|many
TGTGCCAGCAGTAGGATCAGCGGGACGTACTCCTACGAGCAGTACTTC
CASSRISGTYSYEQYF
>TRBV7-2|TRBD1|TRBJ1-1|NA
TGTGCCAGCTGCCTACCACGACAGGGTTCGGGAGCTTTCTTT
CASCLPRQGSGAFF
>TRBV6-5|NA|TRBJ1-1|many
TGTGCCAGCAGTTCCCTTGGGTCGGGGAACACTGAAGCTTTCTTT
CASSSLGSGNTEAFF
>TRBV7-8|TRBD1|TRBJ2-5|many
TGTGCCAGCAGTCCGATAGTTTACAGGGGGCAAGAGACCCAGTACTTC
CASSPIVYRGQETQYF
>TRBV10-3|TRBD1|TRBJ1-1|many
TGTGCCATCAGTGATCCGGGACAGGTCCCGAACACTGAAGCTTTCTTT
CAISDPGQVPNTEAFF
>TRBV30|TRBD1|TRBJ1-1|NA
TGTGCCTGGAGTGTGAGGACAGGGGCTCGCACTGAAGCTTTCTTT
CAWSVRTGARTEAFF
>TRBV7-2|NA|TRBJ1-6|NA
TGTGCCAGCAGCCTGACGACTCCACGGGGTAATTCACCCCTCCACTTT
CASSLTTPRGNSPLHF
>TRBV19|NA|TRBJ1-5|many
TGTGCCAGTAGTATAACGGTAAATCAGCCCCAGCATTTT
CASSITVNQPQHF
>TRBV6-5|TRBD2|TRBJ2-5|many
TGTGCCAGCAGCTCGGGACTAGCGGCAGAGACCCAGTACTTC
CASSSGLAAETQYF
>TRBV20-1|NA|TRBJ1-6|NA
TGCTGTTCTCGGGACTCCTATAATTCACCCCTCCACTTT
CCSRDSYNSPLHF
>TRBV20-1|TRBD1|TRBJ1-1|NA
TGCAGTGCTAGAGAGGGGGACAGAGAAGCTTTCTTT
CSAREGDREAFF
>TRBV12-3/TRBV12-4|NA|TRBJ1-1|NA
TGTGCCAGCACGGCTGTCCCGACTGAAGCTTCCTTT
CASTAVPTEASF
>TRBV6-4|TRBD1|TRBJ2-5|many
TGTGCCAGCAGTGGTACCGGGACAGGGGTCAACCGGAGGGGTGAGACCCAGTACTTC
CASSGTGTGVNRRGETQYF
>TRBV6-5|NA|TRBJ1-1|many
TGTGCCAGCAGCTGGGACGGTGGGAACACTGAAGCTTTCTTT
CASSWDGGNTEAFF
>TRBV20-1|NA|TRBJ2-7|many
TGCAGTGCCAGGCGGGGTGCCAACTCCTACGAGCAGTACTTC
CSARRGANSYEQYF
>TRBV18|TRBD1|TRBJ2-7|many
TGTGCCAGCAGCCCCGGGACAGGGTCTTACGAGCAGTACTTC
CASSPGTGSYEQYF
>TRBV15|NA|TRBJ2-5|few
TGTGCCACCAGCAGAGCTGGTATGGAGACCCAGTACTTC
CATSRAGMETQYF
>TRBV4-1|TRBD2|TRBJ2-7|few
TGCGCCAGCAGCCACCCTCCTAGCGGGAAGGGGCCCTACGAGCAGTACTTC
CASSHPPSGKGPYEQYF
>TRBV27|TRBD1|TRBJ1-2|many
TGTGCCAGCAGTTTATCGAGTGGGACAGGGGCGGGTGGCTACACCTTC
CASSLSSGTGAGGYTF
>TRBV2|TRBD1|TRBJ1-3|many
TGTGCCAGCAGTGAATATACTACGACCCCCGGACAGGGGAAAACTGGAAACACCATATATTTT
CASSEYTTTPGQGKTGNTIYF
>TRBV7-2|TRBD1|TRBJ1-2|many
TGTGCCAGCAGCCTGACAGGGAACGGCGGCTACACCTTC
CASSLTGNGGYTF
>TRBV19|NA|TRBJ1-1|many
TGTGCCAGTACTCGAGCAGGGCAAAACACTGAAGCTTTCTTT
CASTRAGQNTEAFF
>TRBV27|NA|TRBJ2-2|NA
TGTGCCAGCACGGGGAACGCGAACACCGGGGAGCTGTTTTTT
CASTGNANTGELFF
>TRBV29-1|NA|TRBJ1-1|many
TGCAGCGTTGCGCGGCAGAACACTGAAGCTTTCTTT
CSVARQNTEAFF
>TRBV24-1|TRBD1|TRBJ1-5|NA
TGTGCCACCAGCCACAGGGGTGGGAATCAGCCCCAGCATTTT
CATSHRGGNQPQHF
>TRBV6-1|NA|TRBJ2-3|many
TGTGCCAGCAGTGAAGCGCCGGGAATCACAGATACGCAGTATTTT
CASSEAPGITDTQYF
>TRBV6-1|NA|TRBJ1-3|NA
TGTGCCAGCAGCCGGGAGCTCTCGAGGGACACCATATATTTT
CASSRELSRDTIYF
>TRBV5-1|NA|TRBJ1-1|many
TGCGCCAGCAGACAGACACCTTACGGCACTGAAGCTTTCTTT
CASRQTPYGTEAFF
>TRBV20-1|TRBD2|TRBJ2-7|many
TGCAGTGCTAACCCACTAGCGGGAGGACCCGAGCAGTACTTC
CSANPLAGGPEQYF
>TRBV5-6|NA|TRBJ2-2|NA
TGTGCCAGCAGCTATGGGGTGTCTTGGGACACCGGGGAGCTGTTTTTT
CASSYGVSWDTGELFF
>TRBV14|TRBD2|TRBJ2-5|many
TGTGCCAGCAGCCAATTTGCGGGAGTACGTGAGACCCAGTACTTC
CASSQFAGVRETQYF
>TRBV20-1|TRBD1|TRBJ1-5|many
TGCAGTGGAAACAGGGGGCGCTTGAATCAGCCCCAGCATTTT
CSGNRGRLNQPQHF
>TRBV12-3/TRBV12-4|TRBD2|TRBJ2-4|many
TGTGCCAGCAGTTGGACTAGCGGGAGGGCTACCCTAAACATTCAGTACTTC
CASSWTSGRATLNIQYF
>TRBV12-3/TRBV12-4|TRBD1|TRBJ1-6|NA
TGTGCCAGCAGTCCTGGACAGGGGGTGTATAATTCACCCCTCCACTTT
CASSPGQGVYNSPLHF
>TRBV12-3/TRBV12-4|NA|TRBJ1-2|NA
TGTGCCAGCAGTTTAGCGAGACGAGGGGTATATGGCTACACCTTC
CASSLARRGVYGYTF
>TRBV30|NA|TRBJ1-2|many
TGTGCCTGGAGTGAGGGACGAAACTATGGCTACACCTTC
CAWSEGRNYGYTF
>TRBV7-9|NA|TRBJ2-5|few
TGTGCCAGCAGCTTAATAGCAAAACAAGGGACCCAGTACTTC
CASSLIAKQGTQYF